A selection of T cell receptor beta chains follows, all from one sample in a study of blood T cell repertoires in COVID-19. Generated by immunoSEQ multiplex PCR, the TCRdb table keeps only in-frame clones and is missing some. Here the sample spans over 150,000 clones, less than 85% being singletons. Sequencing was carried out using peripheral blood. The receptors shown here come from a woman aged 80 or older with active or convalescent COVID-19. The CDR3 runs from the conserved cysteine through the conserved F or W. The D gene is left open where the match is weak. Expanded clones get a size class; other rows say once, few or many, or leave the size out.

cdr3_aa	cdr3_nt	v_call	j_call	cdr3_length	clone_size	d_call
CASSTLAGGGETQYF	TGTGCCAGCAGTACGTTAGCGGGAGGCGGGGAGACCCAGTACTTC	TRBV27	TRBJ2-5	15	NA	TRBD2
CSARIAVEQYF	TGCAGTGCTAGGATCGCGGTCGAGCAGTACTTC	TRBV20-1	TRBJ2-7	11	NA	NA
CAWSPDRGLQPQHF	TGTGCCTGGAGTCCCGACAGGGGGCTTCAGCCCCAGCATTTT	TRBV30	TRBJ1-5	14	few	TRBD1
CASSPRLAGVRETQYF	TGTGCCAGCAGCCCGAGACTAGCGGGAGTGCGGGAGACCCAGTACTTC	TRBV14	TRBJ2-5	16	few	TRBD2
CATLRETNRMGTEAFF	TGTGCCACCCTTCGGGAGACGAACCGAATGGGGACTGAAGCTTTCTTT	TRBV28	TRBJ1-1	16	NA	NA
CASSLMLTSGAYEQYF	TGTGCCAGCAGTCTCATGTTGACTAGCGGGGCCTACGAGCAGTACTTC	TRBV28	TRBJ2-7	16	NA	TRBD2
CASSLETGGEQYF	TGTGCCAGCAGCTTGGAGACAGGAGGCGAGCAGTACTTC	TRBV7-2	TRBJ2-7	13	NA	NA
CASSLAVGRETQYF	TGTGCCAGCAGCCTGGCGGTGGGCCGGGAGACCCAGTACTTC	TRBV5-4	TRBJ2-5	14	NA	NA
CATTVNSGQSEAFF	TGTGCCACCACCGTAAATTCCGGACAGAGTGAAGCTTTCTTT	TRBV6-6	TRBJ1-1	14	NA	NA
CASNGQHNYGYTF	TGTGCCAGTAATGGACAACATAACTATGGCTACACCTTC	TRBV19	TRBJ1-2	13	NA	NA
CASSLVARVGQETQYF	TGCGCCAGCAGCTTGGTTGCGCGGGTAGGCCAAGAGACCCAGTACTTC	TRBV5-1	TRBJ2-5	16	once	NA
CAISGTGGLEQFF	TGTGCCATCTCCGGGACAGGGGGCCTTGAGCAGTTCTTC	TRBV2	TRBJ2-1	13	once	TRBD1
CASSLWGAGVNTEAFF	TGTGCCAGCAGTTTATGGGGGGCAGGGGTGAACACTGAAGCTTTCTTT	TRBV28	TRBJ1-1	16	NA	NA
CASRKGTDDTEAFF	TGCGCCAGCAGAAAAGGGACAGACGACACTGAAGCTTTCTTT	TRBV5-1	TRBJ1-1	14	NA	TRBD1
CSASGLAGGLSYNEQFF	TGCAGTGCTAGTGGTCTAGCGGGAGGGCTGTCCTACAATGAGCAGTTCTTC	TRBV20-1	TRBJ2-1	17	NA	TRBD2
CASRRTAGSNQPQHF	TGCGCCAGCAGGAGGACAGCTGGGAGCAATCAGCCCCAGCATTTT	TRBV5-1	TRBJ1-5	15	NA	NA
CASSRLARSGYTF	TGTGCCAGCAGCCGGCTAGCTCGGTCCGGCTACACCTTC	TRBV7-6	TRBJ1-2	13	NA	NA
CASSLVGQGYYEQYF	TGTGCCAGCAGCTTAGTAGGGCAGGGGTACTACGAGCAGTACTTC	TRBV7-2	TRBJ2-7	15	NA	NA
CASSNPAGGPVYNEQFF	TGTGCCAGCAGCAATCCAGCGGGAGGGCCGGTCTACAATGAGCAGTTCTTC	TRBV21-1	TRBJ2-1	17	once	NA
CASTREYGTDTQYF	TGTGCCAGCACCCGGGAATATGGCACAGATACGCAGTATTTT	TRBV5-4	TRBJ2-3	14	NA	NA
CASSIGGVETEAFF	TGTGCCAGTAGTATTGGAGGGGTGGAGACTGAAGCTTTCTTT	TRBV19	TRBJ1-1	14	NA	NA
CASRPDRGTYNEQFF	TGTGCCAGTAGACCGGACAGGGGAACATACAATGAGCAGTTCTTC	TRBV19	TRBJ2-1	15	NA	TRBD1
CASSRGQPLNTEAFF	TGTGCCAGCAGCCGGGGACAGCCACTGAACACTGAAGCTTTCTTT	TRBV7-9	TRBJ1-1	15	NA	TRBD1
CASSLLGQGNQPQHF	TGCGCCAGCAGCTTGTTGGGACAGGGCAATCAGCCCCAGCATTTT	TRBV5-1	TRBJ1-5	15	once	TRBD1
CATGGAGGYEQYF	TGTGCCACCGGTGGAGCGGGAGGCTACGAGCAGTACTTC	TRBV24-1	TRBJ2-7	13	NA	TRBD2
CASSVGTGGVYGYTF	TGTGCCAGCAGCGTTGGGACAGGGGGTGTGTATGGCTACACCTTC	TRBV9	TRBJ1-2	15	NA	TRBD1
CASSLINGPEQFF	TGCGCCAGCAGCCTGATTAATGGGCCAGAGCAGTTCTTC	TRBV4-1	TRBJ2-1	13	NA	NA
CASSFGNEQFF	TGTGCCAGCAGCTTCGGGAATGAGCAGTTCTTC	TRBV5-6	TRBJ2-1	11	NA	NA
CASSIDGTAYKGANVLTF	TGTGCCAGTAGTATAGACGGGACAGCGTACAAGGGGGCCAACGTCCTGACTTTC	TRBV19	TRBJ2-6	18	NA	TRBD1
CASSLGGGLETQYF	TGCGCCAGCAGCTTGGGCGGGGGCTTGGAGACCCAGTACTTC	TRBV5-1	TRBJ2-5	14	NA	NA
CASSILGQGHQPQHF	TGTGCCAGTAGTATTTTGGGTCAGGGTCATCAGCCCCAGCATTTT	TRBV19	TRBJ1-5	15	NA	NA
CASRPGGSYNSPLHF	TGTGCCAGCAGGCCAGGGGGGTCCTATAATTCACCCCTCCACTTT	TRBV6-8	TRBJ1-6	15	NA	TRBD1
CAWSARLAGEETQYF	TGTGCCTGGAGTGCTCGGCTAGCGGGAGAAGAGACCCAGTACTTC	TRBV30	TRBJ2-5	15	NA	TRBD2
CASSPGSGPGDGNTIYF	TGTGCCAGCAGTCCAGGCTCCGGTCCGGGAGATGGAAACACCATATATTTT	TRBV27	TRBJ1-3	17	NA	NA
CASSLAGGPYNEQFF	TGTGCCAGCAGCCTAGCGGGAGGGCCCTACAATGAGCAGTTCTTC	TRBV7-9	TRBJ2-1	15	NA	TRBD2
CASTRGLPNYGYTF	TGTGCCAGCACGAGGGGGCTCCCTAACTATGGCTACACCTTC	TRBV6-5	TRBJ1-2	14	NA	TRBD1
CASSPPTGLWETQYF	TGTGCCAGCTCACCTCCGACAGGGCTGTGGGAGACCCAGTACTTC	TRBV18	TRBJ2-5	15	NA	TRBD1
CASSPSVRAAYEQYF	TGTGCCAGCAGCCCATCGGTCAGGGCCGCCTACGAGCAGTACTTC	TRBV5-6	TRBJ2-7	15	NA	NA
CASSPQGIYNEQFF	TGTGCCAGCAGTCCCCAGGGGATATACAATGAGCAGTTCTTC	TRBV28	TRBJ2-1	14	NA	NA
CASRPGQGLDYEQYF	TGTGCCAGCAGACCGGGACAGGGGCTCGACTACGAGCAGTACTTC	TRBV5-4	TRBJ2-7	15	NA	TRBD1
CASSSGEREKILGEQFF	TGTGCCAGCAGCTCTGGAGAGCGGGAGAAAATATTGGGTGAGCAGTTCTTC	TRBV5-4	TRBJ2-1	17	NA	TRBD2
CASSLTAPNEKLFF	TGTGCCAGCAGCTTGACAGCACCTAATGAAAAACTGTTTTTT	TRBV7-2	TRBJ1-4	14	NA	NA
CASSVGPSSGNTIYF	TGTGCCAGCAGCGTAGGCCCGAGCTCTGGAAACACCATATATTTT	TRBV9	TRBJ1-3	15	NA	NA
CASSLAPEETQYF	TGCGCCAGCAGCTTGGCTCCAGAAGAGACCCAGTACTTC	TRBV5-1	TRBJ2-5	13	NA	NA
CASSHALGSGLYEQYF	TGTGCCAGCAGTCACGCTTTGGGGTCCGGACTCTACGAGCAGTACTTC	TRBV2	TRBJ2-7	16	NA	NA
CASSLWGQSNEKLFF	TGTGCCAGCAGTTTATGGGGACAAAGTAATGAAAAACTGTTTTTT	TRBV27	TRBJ1-4	15	NA	NA
CASSPRGPGGFSETQYF	TGTGCCAGCAGCCCAAGAGGGCCAGGGGGGTTTAGTGAGACCCAGTACTTC	TRBV7-9	TRBJ2-5	17	NA	NA
CASSPGRASTGELFF	TGTGCCAGCAGCCCCGGGAGAGCATCGACCGGGGAGCTGTTTTTT	TRBV11-2	TRBJ2-2	15	NA	NA
CASSLDAYSSGNTIYF	TGTGCCAGCAGCTTAGACGCTTACAGTTCTGGAAACACCATATATTTT	TRBV5-4	TRBJ1-3	16	NA	NA
CASTPRTASSYEQYF	TGTGCCAGCACCCCGCGGACTGCAAGCTCCTACGAGCAGTACTTC	TRBV7-2	TRBJ2-7	15	NA	NA
CASSPPTSPETQYF	TGTGCCAGCTCACCACCGACATCCCCCGAGACCCAGTACTTC	TRBV18	TRBJ2-5	14	NA	NA
CASSYELASYEQYF	TGTGCCAGCAGTTACGAACTAGCAAGTTACGAGCAGTACTTC	TRBV6-5	TRBJ2-7	14	NA	NA
CASNESGQGYGYTF	TGTGCCAGCAATGAATCAGGGCAGGGCTATGGCTACACCTTC	TRBV2	TRBJ1-2	14	NA	NA
CSVYSTYEQYF	TGCAGTGTTTATAGTACCTACGAGCAGTACTTC	TRBV20-1	TRBJ2-7	11	NA	NA
CASSPTGGGVDTQYF	TGCGCCAGCAGCCCGACCGGCGGGGGCGTAGATACGCAGTATTTT	TRBV5-1	TRBJ2-3	15	NA	NA
CASSHGWGRGTGELFF	TGCGCCAGCAGCCACGGGTGGGGGAGGGGCACCGGGGAGCTGTTTTTT	TRBV4-1	TRBJ2-2	16	NA	TRBD2